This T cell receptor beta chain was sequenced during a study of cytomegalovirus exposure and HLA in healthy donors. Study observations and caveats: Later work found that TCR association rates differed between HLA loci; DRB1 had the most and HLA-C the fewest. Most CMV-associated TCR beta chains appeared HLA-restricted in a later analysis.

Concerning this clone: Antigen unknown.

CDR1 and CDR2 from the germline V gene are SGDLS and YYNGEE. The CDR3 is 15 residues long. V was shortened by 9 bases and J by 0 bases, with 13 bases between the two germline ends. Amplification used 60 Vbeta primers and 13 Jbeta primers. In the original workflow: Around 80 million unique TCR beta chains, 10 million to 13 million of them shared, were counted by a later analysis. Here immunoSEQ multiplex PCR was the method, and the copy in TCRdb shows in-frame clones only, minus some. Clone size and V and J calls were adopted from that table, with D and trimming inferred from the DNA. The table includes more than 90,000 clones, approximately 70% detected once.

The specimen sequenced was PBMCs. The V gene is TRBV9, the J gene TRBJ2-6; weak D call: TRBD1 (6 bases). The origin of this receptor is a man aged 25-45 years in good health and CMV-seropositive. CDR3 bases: TGTGCCACGACAGGCCCAGCCTCTGGGGCCAACGTCCTGACTTTC. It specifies CATTGPASGANVLTF. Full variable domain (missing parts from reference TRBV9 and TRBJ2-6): DSGVTQTPKHLITATGQRVTLRCSPRSGDLSVYWYQQSLDQGLQFLIQYYNGEERAKGNILERFSAQQFPDLHSELNLSSLELGDSALYFCATTGPASGANVLTFGAGSRLTVL.